Given below is one TCR beta chain in context. This clonotype was seen at least ten times. The target of this receptor is not known. No much larger clone is present one base from it, and per-base qualities are unavailable. TCR alpha and beta CDR3 regions were amplified with the iRepertoire nested amplicon-rescue multiplex PCR (arm-PCR) platform from RNA. The input for one-step reverse transcription and amplification was roughly 85-400 ng of either tissue mRNA or PBMC total RNA. After bead purification, a secondary multiplex PCR added Illumina adapters, and libraries were gel-purified between 200 and 400 bp. Internal 6-nucleotide barcodes were carried by the libraries and were used for demultiplexing. Libraries were sequenced on an Illumina MiSeq with 2x220 or 2x250 nucleotide paired-end reads. Per the authors' processing: Paired reads were merged using FLASH 1.2.11 and were aligned to the GRCh37 human genome using BWA-MEM, after which TRA and TRB reads were extracted. For V and J assignment, an IMGT-derived reference of cassette sequences and CDR3 motifs that included pseudogenes was used. Three-frame translation of reads was performed, and productive CDR3s were defined as those with a C...FGXG motif and no stop codons. Unique combinations of V-J cassette pair and CDR3 amino acid sequence were defined as clonotypes. Reads were filtered by Hamming distance, thresholded by each sample's sequence error rate in mapped regions. TCRdb itself trimmed the public reads at Q25 with fastp, ran MiXCR and retained productive beta chains. Rows matching on CDR3 protein sequence are summarized as one entry with the most common DNA and genes. The V and J calls reflect TCRdb's pipeline rather than the authors' work. The table for this sample lists about 130,000 distinct CDR3 sequences; about 25% of them were counted only once. About a quarter of the sample lies in the top ten.

This sample stems from a study of glioma-infiltrating T cells (TCRdb year 2016). With regard to the full study: Glioma tissue, non-neoplastic brain tissue and matched peripheral blood mononuclear cells were used as sources from which TCR alpha- and beta-chain repertoires were sequenced. Three low-grade glioma patients, about eight primary glioblastoma patients and three non-glioma patients contributing non-neoplastic brain tissue were included in the paired cohort. To gauge divergence between tissue and blood T-cell populations, every tissue-infiltrating repertoire was compared against the peripheral blood repertoire from the same patient.

What the study reported, not specific to this receptor: VJ-independent divergence between tissue and blood was below expectation in non-neoplastic patients but above expectation in all gliomas, especially low-grade gliomas. Very few CDR3 sequences were found to be shared between tissue and blood, and this scarcity was attributed to high CDR3 diversity and limited sampling. Small numbers underpinned the group comparisons: eight glioblastoma patients, three low-grade glioma patients and three non-neoplastic patients.

V sheds 5 bases and J sheds 1 base, leaving 8 bases between their ends. CDR1 SGHTA and CDR2 FQGTGA are derived from the germline V gene. Including cysteine and phenylalanine, the CDR3 has 13 amino acids. Only the CDR3 region is kept as DNA, spanning 39 bases read in frame from base 1. The specimen was glioma tissue, nonneoplastic brain tissue, or PBMCs (not recorded which). This clonotype originated in a human donor with low-grade glioma or glioblastoma, undergoing nonglioma brain surgery, or in good health (not recorded which). The chain couples TRBV7-3 to TRBJ1-1, and the D gene may be TRBD1, 5 bases matching. The DNA is TGTGCCAGCAGCACAGGACCGAACACTGAAGCTTTCTTT. Translated, this gives CASSTGPNTEAFF.